Listed here are 9 T cell receptor beta chains from one sample, sequenced in a study of human T cells and chemical hapten exposure (dated by TCRdb to 2020 to 2023). What the time point label conveys for this sample: patch test 1, 2 weeks after DPC sensitization. In the paper's terms, the treatment or condition label means: therapeutic diphenylcyclopropenone sensitization with weekly scalp DPC. The library was built by means of RACE. Instrument used: NextSeq 500. TCRdb redid the processing of the public reads, applying fastp at Q25 and MiXCR, and retained in-frame beta chains. Identical CDR3 protein sequences are pooled into one entry, listed with their most common genes and DNA. In this sample the table shows 370,000 or so distinct CDR3 sequences, approximately 4.4% of which occur a single time. The ten largest clonotypes hold around 2.3% of the sample. Sequences were derived from whole blood, sampled in connection with sensitization to the hapten diphenylcyclopropenone (DPC). Source of these receptors: a woman aged 45-60 years with alopecia areata. Some clones in this sample may be carry-over from other donors' samples.

The chain is built from TRBV20-1 and TRBJ1-2; perhaps TRBD1 as D (6 bases). The CDR3 is 16 amino acids. Trimming removed 6 bases from V and 1 base from J, with 21 bases in between. CDR1 and CDR2 (germline): DFQATT, SNEGSKA (reference sequence). The CDR3 reads CSASTRDTNLNYGYTF. DNA for the CDR3: TGCAGTGCCTCCACCAGGGACACTAACCTTAACTATGGCTACACCTTC.

In its sample, this clonotype was seen a few times. The chain links TRBV19 to TRBJ2-3; unclear D gene. From germline, CDR1 is LNHDA and CDR2 SQIVND (reference sequence). This CDR3 comprises 12 residues. V was trimmed by 8 bases and J by 2 bases, leaving 8 bases between them. CDR3 residues: CASSHPTDTQYF. CDR3 coding DNA: TGTGCCAGTTCCCACCCCACAGATACGCAGTATTTT.

This sequence joins TRBV25-1 and TRBJ1-1; D possibly corresponds to TRBD1 (5 bases). Trimming shortened V by 3 bases and J by 11 bases, and 16 bases separated the two germline ends. CDR1 is MGHDK and CDR2 is SYGVNS in the germline V gene. This CDR3 is built from 13 residues. The CDR3 protein is CASSDPGSARAFF. The CDR3 DNA reads TGTGCCAGCAGTGATCCAGGGTCCGCCAGGGCTTTCTTT.

The rearrangement uses TRBV29-1 and TRBJ2-7; possibly TRBD1 for D (7 bases). V was cut by 3 bases and J by 7 bases, with 13 bases left in between. There are 12 residues in the CDR3. From germline, CDR1 is SQVTM and CDR2 ANQGSEA. In DNA form, the CDR3 reads TGCAGCGTTGAGCCCAGGGGGGAAGAGCAGTACTTC. This encodes CSVEPRGEEQYF.

The chain has TRBV6-5 and TRBJ1-1; 10 bases align to TRBD1. From germline, CDR1 is MNHEY and CDR2 SVGAGI. The CDR3 sequence is 16 residues long. V lost 6 bases and J lost 3; bases outside the gene matches: 10. CDR3 in DNA: TGTGCCAGCAGCAGGGGGACAGGGGTATTCTACACTGAAGCTTTCTTT. It is translated as CASSRGTGVFYTEAFF.

In its sample, this clonotype was seen many times. The chain uses TRBV12-3 or TRBV12-4 and TRBJ1-1, with D possibly being TRBD1 (5 bases). V shed 4 bases and J shed 4 bases, with 13 bases lying between them. This CDR3 region has 14 residues. CDR3 region: CASSSSGTTTEAFF. The CDR3 nucleotides read TGTGCCAGCAGTTCTTCAGGGACGACCACTGAAGCTTTCTTT.

In this sample, this clonotype turned up many times. This chain links TRBV11-2 with TRBJ1-1, with D maybe TRBD1 (6 bases). Trimming removed 4 bases from V and 4 bases from J, with 13 bases in between. Germline lookup yields CDR1 SGHAT and CDR2 FQNNGV. There are 14 residues in the CDR3. This CDR3 is CASSYIQGSTEAFF. The CDR3 DNA reads as TGTGCCAGCAGCTATATCCAGGGGTCCACTGAAGCTTTCTTT.

This clonotype was counted at least ten times. The genes are TRBV20-1 and TRBJ2-6; possible D gene TRBD2, 5 bases. Trimming pared 3 bases from V and 4 bases from J, leaving 13 bases between. Germline assignment: CDR1 DFQATT and CDR2 SNEGSKA (reference sequence). This CDR3 is 15 amino acids long. In DNA, the CDR3 is TGCAGTGCTAGGACCGGATCTAGCGGGGCCAACGTCCTGACTTTC. It encodes CSARTGSSGANVLTF.

This clonotype has at least ten counts. The J gene is TRBJ2-3, the V gene TRBV20-1; TRBD2 matches 9 bases. Germline V gene data show CDR1 as DFQATT and CDR2 as SNEGSKA (reference sequence). CDR3 length: 18 amino acids. J was trimmed by 1 base and V by 3 bases; bases with no gene match: 14. The CDR3 loop reads CSASRSSGGPVGTDTQYF. DNA of the CDR3: TGCAGTGCTAGTAGGAGTAGCGGGGGCCCTGTGGGCACAGATACGCAGTATTTT.